The T cell receptor beta chain described here comes from a study of OX40 agonist ivuxolimab in advanced cancers. With V trimmed by 5 bases and J by 3 bases, 6 bases remained unmatched. The CDR3 covers 16 residues. In germline, CDR1 is LNHDA, CDR2 SQIVND (reference sequence). Patients with autoimmune history or systemic immunosuppression were excluded. Measured with immunoSEQ multiplex PCR; TCRdb has only the in-frame clones, and not every one. The table shows about 61,000 clones, with roughly four fifths occurring only once. The chain has TRBV19 and TRBJ2-2; 10 nucleotides line up with TRBD1. The source was CD4+ or CD8+ T cells sorted from blood, collected in a trial of the OX40 agonist ivuxolimab. This receptor was taken from an adult with an advanced solid tumor such as melanoma, head and neck, liver or kidney cancer. This chain's CDR3 is CASSPWDRGDTGELFF. CDR3 sequence (DNA): TGTGCCAGTAGTCCTTGGGACAGGGGCGACACCGGGGAGCTGTTTTTT.